This TCR beta chain was found in a study of cytotoxic CD8 clonotypes in ibrutinib-treated CLL. Across the whole study: Across samples, productive templates numbered around 260,000 and productive rearrangements reached around 98,000 on average. Study-wide findings and caveats: Clonality, elevated at ibrutinib response, dropped back toward baseline at progression. Clonality measured at baseline exceeded age-matched healthy donors, tracking circulating CD8+ T-cell counts.

Target depth was 1 in 200,000 to 1 in 1 million T cells, about 10x per clonotype. Clones were sequenced by immunoSEQ multiplex PCR, and TCRdb holds only the in-frame ones, with some missing. Here the sample spans 80,000 to 95,000 clones, 75% to 85% being singletons. This clone was counted once. Its target is not known. The V and J ends lost 2 bases and 5 bases respectively, with 7 bases between them. This CDR3 spans 13 amino acids. Germline lookup yields CDR1 GTSNPN and CDR2 SVGIG (reference sequence). The input for sequencing was PBMCs, taken after 12 months of ibrutinib treatment. J is TRBJ1-6 and V is TRBV30; D gene unclear. This receptor was taken from a human donor with chronic lymphocytic leukemia. CDR3 coding DNA: TGTGCCTGGAGTCCGGCACATAATTCACCCCTCCACTTT. Protein product: CAWSPAHNSPLHF.